This T cell receptor (beta chain) was identified during a study of CXCR3-negative and CXCR3-positive naive CD8 T cells. Whole-study results and caveats: Partial loss of CXCR3 expression followed cryopreservation; most assays used fresh PBMCs. Sequencing showed both naive subsets with comparably high diversity, and memory CD8+ cells much lower. TRB CDR3s were more hydrophobic in CXCR3-positive than in CXCR3-negative naive cells. TRB CDR3 properties indicated TCR strength, while surface CD5 was similar across naive subsets.

The authors gated naive CD8+ T cells as CD45RO-CCR7+CD27+CD95-. CDR1 and CDR2 (germline): PRHDT, FYEKMQ (reference sequence). The CDR3 contains 14 residues. With regard to this clonotype: The antigen remains undetermined.

cDNA libraries for TRB were generated by 5' RACE incorporating UMI labels. TCRdb reprocessed the 5' RACE reads and reports one entry per CDR3 protein, with no DNA. Its clone listing holds 55,000 to 75,000 distinct CDR3 sequences. This TCR was recovered from a human donor in good health. Some clones in this sample may be carry-over from other donors' samples. The chain couples TRBV13 to TRBJ2-7. The sequenced sample was naive CXCR3+ CD8+ T cells from blood. Subset noted: CD45RO-CCR7+CD27+CD95- naive CD8+ T cells expressing CXCR3 (TNR3+). The CDR3 is CASSFRDWSYEQYF.